A single sample is the source of the 25 T cell receptor beta chains below, sequenced in a study of T cells expressing NK-cell markers. TCRdb reprocessed the 5' RACE reads, keeping one entry per CDR3 protein, no DNA. Its clone listing holds about 460,000 distinct CDR3 sequences. Sequencing was done on a sample of blood T cells: a sorted CD56 or NKG2C T cell subset, CD4+ or CD8+ T cells, or bulk PBMC T cells (not recorded which). These receptors all stem from a woman aged 45-59 years in good health.

The rearrangement uses TRBV19 and TRBJ1-3. The CDR3 spans 16 residues. In germline, CDR1 is LNHDA, CDR2 SQIVND (reference sequence). The CDR3 protein is CASSKDSAKPGNTIYF.

V usage is TRBV6-1 and J usage is TRBJ1-2; absent DNA, TCRdb's TRBD1 call cannot be checked. Germline values: CDR1 MNHNS, CDR2 SASEGT. The CDR3 extends over 14 amino acids. This CDR3 reads CASTQGQISYGYTF.

The V gene is TRBV3-1, the J gene TRBJ1-5. CDR1 is LGHDT, CDR2 YNNKEL, per germline (reference sequence). CDR3 size: 15 residues. This CDR3 reads CASSPFGYSNQPQHF.

The rearrangement joins TRBV7-2 to TRBJ1-4; TCRdb selects TRBD1, and the lack of DNA leaves this call unchecked. Per the germline V gene, CDR1 is SGHTA and CDR2 is FQGNSA. This CDR3 is built from 13 residues. The CDR3 region is CASWGTTNEKLFF. The full variable domain, with the rest looked up from reference TRBV7-2 and TRBJ1-4, is GAGVSQSPSNKVTEKGKDVELRCDPISGHTALYWYRQSLGQGLEFLIYFQGNSAPDKSGLPSDRFSAERTGGSVSTLTIQRTQQEDSAVYLCASWGTTNEKLFFGSGTQLSVL.

The gene calls are TRBV14 and TRBJ2-2; TCRdb's D call, TRBD1, is unchecked because there is no DNA. Germline lookup yields CDR1 SGHDN and CDR2 FVKESK. The CDR3 totals 18 residues. The CDR3 sequence: CASALRTRARPNTGELFF.

The V and J genes are TRBV20-1 and TRBJ2-7; with no DNA, the TCRdb D assignment of TRBD2 cannot be verified. Germline V gene sequence: CDR1 DFQATT, CDR2 SNEGSKA (reference sequence). This CDR3 spans 14 amino acids. CDR3 sequence: CSARPRREIGLQYF.

The rearrangement links TRBV3-1 to TRBJ2-1; with no DNA, the TCRdb D assignment of TRBD2 cannot be verified. Germline CDR1 is LGHDT and CDR2 is YNNKEL (reference sequence). The CDR3 runs 18 residues. CDR3 sequence: CASSQDGPGVANYNEQFF.

This chain uses TRBV5-1 with TRBJ2-2. Germline V gene lookup returns CDR1 SGHRS and CDR2 YFSETQ. This CDR3 has 12 amino acids. The CDR3 is CASSSRAGELFF.

This chain connects TRBV6-2 or TRBV6-3 to TRBJ1-5; TCRdb's D gene call, TRBD1, goes unchecked for lack of DNA. In germline, CDR1 is MNHEY, CDR2 SVGEGT. This CDR3 contains 16 residues. CDR3 in amino acids: CASSKPRTGMNQPQHF.

This chain links TRBV5-1 with TRBJ1-4. This CDR3 contains 15 residues. Germline V lookup: CDR1 SGHRS, CDR2 YFSETQ. CDR3 sequence: CASSPAGGGGKKLFF.

This chain uses TRBV4-1 with TRBJ2-5; TCRdb designates TRBD2, a call that cannot be tested without DNA. Per the germline V gene, CDR1 is MGHRA and CDR2 is YSYEKL. CDR3 length: 15 residues. The CDR3 loop reads CASREESGSKETQYF.

This sequence joins TRBV10-3 and TRBJ2-5; the D call from TCRdb, TRBD2, cannot be confirmed without DNA. The CDR3 totals 14 residues. Germline-derived CDR1 and CDR2 are ENHRY and SYGVKD. CDR3 loop: CATRRAVVEETQYF.

V usage is TRBV14 and J usage is TRBJ2-7; absent DNA, TCRdb's TRBD1 call cannot be checked. The CDR3 loop spans 12 amino acids. Germline assignment: CDR1 SGHDN and CDR2 FVKESK. CDR3 loop: CASSQTVREQYF.

The CDR3 protein is CASSVVGTGASDEQFF. The genes are TRBV9 and TRBJ2-1; lacking DNA, the TRBD1 call made by TCRdb goes unchecked. The length of the CDR3 is 16 residues. In germline, CDR1 is SGDLS, CDR2 YYNGEE.

The chain combines TRBV12-3 or TRBV12-4 with TRBJ2-7; TCRdb proposes TRBD2, but this gene call is untestable without DNA. The CDR3 runs 15 residues. This chain's CDR3 is CASRRGTSGINEQYF.

The chain links TRBV12-3 or TRBV12-4 to TRBJ2-2. CDR3 length: 15 amino acids. This CDR3 is CASSLGRSETGELFF.

The chain employs TRBV20-1 and TRBJ2-5; absent DNA, TCRdb's TRBD1 call cannot be checked. The CDR3 spans 13 residues. Looked up from germline, CDR1 is DFQATT and CDR2 is SNEGSKA (reference sequence). CDR3 in amino acids: CSAFAGTGETQYF.

The chain carries TRBV20-1 and TRBJ1-4. The CDR3 has 14 residues. Germline CDR1 DFQATT, CDR2 SNEGSKA (reference sequence). The CDR3 spells CSARDMDLNEKLFF.

The chain recombines TRBV7-9 with TRBJ2-2; checking the TCRdb D call of TRBD2 is not possible without DNA. The CDR3 is 18 amino acids. Germline lookup yields CDR1 SEHNR and CDR2 FQNEAQ (reference sequence). CDR3 residues: CASSLGLAGGPNTGELFF.

The rearrangement uses TRBV4-2 and TRBJ2-2; TCRdb's assignment of TRBD2 cannot be checked, as there is no DNA. CDR3 size: 15 residues. Looked up from germline, CDR1 is LGHNA and CDR2 is YNFKEQ. The CDR3 protein is CASSQTSAAPGELFF.

The rearrangement joins TRBV27 to TRBJ1-2. The CDR3 loop spans 14 amino acids. Germline V gives CDR1 MNHEY, CDR2 SMNVEV (reference sequence). CDR3 residues: CASSFSAFNYGYTF.

The rearrangement links TRBV12-3 or TRBV12-4 to TRBJ2-1; the TRBD2 assignment by TCRdb is unverifiable without DNA. This CDR3 is 16 amino acids long. The CDR3 sequence is CASSLGTSGRTNEQFF.

The rearrangement joins TRBV20-1 to TRBJ1-1. Germline lookup yields CDR1 DFQATT and CDR2 SNEGSKA (reference sequence). CDR3 size: 13 residues. This CDR3 reads CSARDDGSKRAFF.

J is TRBJ1-2 and V is TRBV27. The germline V gene has CDR1 MNHEY and CDR2 SMNVEV (reference sequence). The CDR3 length is 13 residues. The CDR3 region is CASRPQFNYGYTF.

The chain links TRBV7-9 to TRBJ2-3; TCRdb reports TRBD1, a call that lacks DNA to check it against. This CDR3 is built from 15 residues. The germline V gene has CDR1 SEHNR and CDR2 FQNEAQ (reference sequence). CDR3 in amino acids: CASSPPRLGPDTQYF.